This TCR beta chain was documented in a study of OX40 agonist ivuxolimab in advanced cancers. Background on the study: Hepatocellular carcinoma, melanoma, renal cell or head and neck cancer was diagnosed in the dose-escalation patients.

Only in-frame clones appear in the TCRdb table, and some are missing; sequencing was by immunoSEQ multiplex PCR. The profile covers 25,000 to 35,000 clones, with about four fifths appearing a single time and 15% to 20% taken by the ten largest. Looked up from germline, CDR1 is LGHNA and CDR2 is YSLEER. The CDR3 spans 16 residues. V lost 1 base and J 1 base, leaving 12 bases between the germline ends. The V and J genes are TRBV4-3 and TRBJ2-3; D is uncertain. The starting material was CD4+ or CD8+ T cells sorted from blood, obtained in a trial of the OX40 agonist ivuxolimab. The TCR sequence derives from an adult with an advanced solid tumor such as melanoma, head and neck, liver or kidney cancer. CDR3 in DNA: TGCGCCAGCAGCCAAGCCCACTCGAGAGGCACAGATACGCAGTATTTT. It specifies CASSQAHSRGTDTQYF.